This T cell receptor beta chain was recorded in a study of beta chain features in type 1 diabetes. Turning to the study itself: Patients looked much like healthy donors when it came to age, gender and cell yields.

This clone appeared a few times. No antigen is known for it. Of the isolated RNA, all was reverse transcribed, and so the sequenced material was expressed TCRB transcripts. The assay was immunoSEQ multiplex PCR, and TCRdb's table has in-frame clones only and misses some. The table records 350,000 to 450,000 clones, around 13% of them present only once. Germline CDR1 reads GTSNPN; CDR2 reads SVGIG (reference sequence). The CDR3 runs to 12 residues. Trimming shortened V by 1 base and J by 2 bases, and 5 bases separated the two germline ends. Study-wide points: Fewer insertions but more deletions were seen at VDJ junctions in type 1 diabetes patients.

The TCR comes from a man younger than 40 in good health. The chain uses TRBV30 and TRBJ2-5; tentatively, D is TRBD2 (5 bases). Specimen: naive CD4+ T cells from blood. DNA of the CDR3: TGTGCCTGGAGTGAGCGGCAAGAGACCCAGTACTTC. Translating it yields CAWSERQETQYF.